This entry is about one T cell receptor (beta chain). Its specificity is not known. Given the absence of the conserved phenylalanine or tryptophan at the CDR3 end, a read error is likely. The sample originates from a study of tumor-infiltrating lymphocytes in primary liver carcinoma. Study details: Male and female patients aged 30 to 69 years made up the cohort. Recorded tumor stage was T1-T3 N0M0, with diameters of about 4.2 to 11 cm.

Study findings and constraints: Tumors had a significantly higher top-250-clone fraction than blood (p = 0.039).

Germline values: CDR1 GTSNPN, CDR2 SVGIG (reference sequence). This CDR3 region has 13 residues. Co-extraction yielded RNA and DNA from around 20-30 mg of unsorted bulk tissue. Patients were chronically HBV-infected and treatment-naive. The investigators made TCR beta cDNA from 500 ng total RNA, using a constant-region primer. Amplification in three nested multiplex PCR rounds with slightly modified ARM-PCR gave rise to TCR beta libraries. Two initial PCR rounds of around 9 cycles each paired TRBV1-TRBV30 forward primers with a C-beta reverse primer. TCRdb processed the multiplex PCR reads anew with MiXCR; each CDR3 protein has one entry. There are 99,000 or so distinct CDR3 sequences in the sample; around 83% occur only once, and approximately 18% lies in the top ten.

Sequencing used liver tumor tissue from sampling region 3. Indicated subset: tumor region T3, left-lateral pole. This clonotype was obtained from a man aged 35 to 55 with primary liver carcinoma and hepatitis B virus infection. The chain joins TRBV30 to TRBJ2-1; tentative D call: TRBD2 (5 bases). CDR3 region: CAWSPNGNKEQFL. In nucleotides, the CDR3 is TGTGCCTGGAGTCCCAACGGGAACAAGGAGCAGTTCTTG.